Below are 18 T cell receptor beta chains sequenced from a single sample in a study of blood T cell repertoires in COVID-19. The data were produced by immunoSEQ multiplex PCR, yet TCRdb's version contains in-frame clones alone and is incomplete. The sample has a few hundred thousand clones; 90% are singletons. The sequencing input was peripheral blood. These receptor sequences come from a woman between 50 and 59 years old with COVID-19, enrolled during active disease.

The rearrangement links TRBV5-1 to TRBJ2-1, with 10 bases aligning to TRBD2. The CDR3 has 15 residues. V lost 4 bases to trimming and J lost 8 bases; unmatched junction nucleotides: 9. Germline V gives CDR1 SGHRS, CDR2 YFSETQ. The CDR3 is CASSPLAGESDEQFF. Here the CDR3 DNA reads TGCGCCAGCAGCCCTCTAGCGGGAGAATCGGATGAGCAGTTCTTC.

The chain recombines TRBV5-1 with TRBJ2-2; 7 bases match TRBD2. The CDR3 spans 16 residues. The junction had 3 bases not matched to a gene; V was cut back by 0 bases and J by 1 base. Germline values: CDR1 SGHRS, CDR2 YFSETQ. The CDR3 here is CASSLAPGGNTGELFF. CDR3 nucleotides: TGCGCCAGCAGCTTGGCTCCGGGAGGGAACACCGGGGAGCTGTTTTTT.

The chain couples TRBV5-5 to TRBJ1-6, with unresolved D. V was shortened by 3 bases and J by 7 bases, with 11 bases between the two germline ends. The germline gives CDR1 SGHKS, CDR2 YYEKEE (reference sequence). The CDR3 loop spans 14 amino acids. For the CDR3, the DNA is TGTGCCAGCAGCTCCAGTCAGACAAATTCACCCCTCCACTTT. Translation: CASSSSQTNSPLHF.

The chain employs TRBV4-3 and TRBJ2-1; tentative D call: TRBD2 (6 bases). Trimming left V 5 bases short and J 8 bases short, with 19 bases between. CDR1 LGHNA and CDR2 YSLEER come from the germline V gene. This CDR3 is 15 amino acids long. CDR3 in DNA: TGCGCCAGCAGCACCTCCGGGACTGAGGTCGATGAGCAGTTCTTC. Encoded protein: CASSTSGTEVDEQFF.

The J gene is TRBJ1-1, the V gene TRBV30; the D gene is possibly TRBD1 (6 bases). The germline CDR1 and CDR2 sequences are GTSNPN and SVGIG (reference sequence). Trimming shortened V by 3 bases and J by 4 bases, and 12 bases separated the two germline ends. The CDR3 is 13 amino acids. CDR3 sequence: CAWRDSQRTEAFF. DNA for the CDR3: TGTGCCTGGAGGGACAGCCAGCGCACTGAAGCTTTCTTT.

The CDR3 nucleotides are TGTGCCTGGAGTTGGGATGGACTAGCGGGAGGGCGGGACCCCCACACAGATACGCAGTATTTT. Its translation: CAWSWDGLAGGRDPHTDTQYF. The chain recombines TRBV30 with TRBJ2-3; 15 nucleotides agree with TRBD2. CDR1 and CDR2 from the germline V gene are GTSNPN and SVGIG (reference sequence). The CDR3 is 21 amino acids. V was clipped by 2 bases and J by 2 bases; unmatched bases: 17.

This CDR3 reads CASSSRLADYNEQFF. The CDR3 DNA follows: TGTGCCAGCAGCTCCAGACTAGCAGATTACAATGAGCAGTTCTTC. The J gene is TRBJ2-1, the V gene TRBV12-1; TRBD2 reflects the table's D call only, with no check against the DNA. TRBV12-1 is termed a pseudogene. The CDR3 is 15 residues long.

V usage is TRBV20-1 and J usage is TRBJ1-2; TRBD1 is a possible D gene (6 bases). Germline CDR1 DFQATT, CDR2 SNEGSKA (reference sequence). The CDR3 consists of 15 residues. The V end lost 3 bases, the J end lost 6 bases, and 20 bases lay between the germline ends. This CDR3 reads CSASRSGQGGDGYTF. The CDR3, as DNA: TGCAGTGCTAGTCGGTCCGGCCAAGGGGGGGATGGCTACACCTTC.

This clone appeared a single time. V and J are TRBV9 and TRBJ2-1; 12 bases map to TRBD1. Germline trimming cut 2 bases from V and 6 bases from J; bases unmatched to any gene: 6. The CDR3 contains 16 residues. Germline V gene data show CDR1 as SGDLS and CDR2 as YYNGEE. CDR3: CASSVLGTGGFNEQFF. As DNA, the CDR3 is TGTGCCAGCAGCGTTCTCGGGACAGGGGGCTTCAATGAGCAGTTCTTC.

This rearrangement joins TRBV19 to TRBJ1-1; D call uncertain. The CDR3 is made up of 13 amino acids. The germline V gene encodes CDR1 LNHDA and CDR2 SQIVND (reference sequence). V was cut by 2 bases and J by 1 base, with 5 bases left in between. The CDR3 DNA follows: TGTGCCAGTAGTATACGGGAGAACACTGAAGCTTTCTTT. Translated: CASSIRENTEAFF.

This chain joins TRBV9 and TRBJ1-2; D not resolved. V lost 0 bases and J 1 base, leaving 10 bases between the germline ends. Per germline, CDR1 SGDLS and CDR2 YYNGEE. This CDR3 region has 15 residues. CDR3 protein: CASSVATVNNYGYTF. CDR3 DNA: TGTGCCAGCAGCGTAGCTACTGTGAATAACTATGGCTACACCTTC.

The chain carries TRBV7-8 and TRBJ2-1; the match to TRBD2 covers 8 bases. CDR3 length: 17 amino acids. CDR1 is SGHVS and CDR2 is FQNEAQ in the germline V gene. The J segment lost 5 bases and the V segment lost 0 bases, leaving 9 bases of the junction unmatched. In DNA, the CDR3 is TGTGCCAGCAGCTTAGCGCTCCAGCGGGAGTCCCACAATGAGCAGTTCTTC. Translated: CASSLALQRESHNEQFF.

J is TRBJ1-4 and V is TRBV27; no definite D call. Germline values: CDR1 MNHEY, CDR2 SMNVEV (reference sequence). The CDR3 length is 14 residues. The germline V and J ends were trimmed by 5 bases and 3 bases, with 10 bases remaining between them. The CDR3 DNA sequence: TGTGCCAGCAGTATTGGAGGCCCTAATGAAAAACTGTTTTTT. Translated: CASSIGGPNEKLFF.

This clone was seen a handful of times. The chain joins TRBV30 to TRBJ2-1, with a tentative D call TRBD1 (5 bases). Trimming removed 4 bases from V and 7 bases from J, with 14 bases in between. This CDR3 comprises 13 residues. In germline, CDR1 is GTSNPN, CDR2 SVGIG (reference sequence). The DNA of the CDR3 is TGTGCCTGGAAAGGGGATAAGGGGAATGAGCAGTTCTTC. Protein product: CAWKGDKGNEQFF. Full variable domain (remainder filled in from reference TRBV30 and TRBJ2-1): SQTIHQWPATLVQPVGSPLSLECTVEGTSNPNLYWYRQAAGRGLQLLFYSVGIGQISSEVPQNLSASRPQDRQFILSSKKLLLSDSGFYLCAWKGDKGNEQFFGPGTRLTVL.

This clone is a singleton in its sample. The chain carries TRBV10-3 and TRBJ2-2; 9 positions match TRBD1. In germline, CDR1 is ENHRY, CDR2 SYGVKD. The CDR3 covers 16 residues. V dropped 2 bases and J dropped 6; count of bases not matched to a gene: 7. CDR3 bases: TGTGCCATCAGTGAGGCTCGGACAGGGGAAGCCGGGGAGCTGTTTTTT. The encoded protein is CAISEARTGEAGELFF.

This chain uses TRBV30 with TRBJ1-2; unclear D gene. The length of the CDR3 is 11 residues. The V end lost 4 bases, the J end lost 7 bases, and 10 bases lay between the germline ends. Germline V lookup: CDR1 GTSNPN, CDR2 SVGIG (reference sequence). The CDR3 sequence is CAWIREGGYTF. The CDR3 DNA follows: TGTGCCTGGATCCGGGAAGGTGGCTACACCTTC.

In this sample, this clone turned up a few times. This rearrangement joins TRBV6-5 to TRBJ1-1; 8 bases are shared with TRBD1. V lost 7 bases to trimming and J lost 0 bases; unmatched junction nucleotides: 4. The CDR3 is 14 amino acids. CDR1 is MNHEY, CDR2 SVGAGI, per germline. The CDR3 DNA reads TGTGCCAGCATCGAGGACAGGGTGAACACTGAAGCTTTCTTT. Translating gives CASIEDRVNTEAFF.

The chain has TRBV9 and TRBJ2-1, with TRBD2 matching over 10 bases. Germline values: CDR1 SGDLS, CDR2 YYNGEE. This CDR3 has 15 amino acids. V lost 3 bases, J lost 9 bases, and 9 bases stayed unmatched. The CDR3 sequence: CASSAEASGSFEQFF. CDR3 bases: TGTGCCAGCAGCGCCGAGGCTAGCGGGAGTTTTGAGCAGTTCTTC.